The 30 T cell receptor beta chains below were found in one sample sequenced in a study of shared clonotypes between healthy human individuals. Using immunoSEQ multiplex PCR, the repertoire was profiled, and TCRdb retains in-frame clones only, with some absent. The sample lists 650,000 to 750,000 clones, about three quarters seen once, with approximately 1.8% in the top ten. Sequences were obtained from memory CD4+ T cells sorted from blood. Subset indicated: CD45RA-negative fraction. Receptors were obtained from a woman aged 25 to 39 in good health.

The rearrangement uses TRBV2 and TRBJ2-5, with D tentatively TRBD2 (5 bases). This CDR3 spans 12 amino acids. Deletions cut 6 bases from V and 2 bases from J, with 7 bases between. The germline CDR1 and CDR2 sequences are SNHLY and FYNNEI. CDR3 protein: CASRQRQETQYF. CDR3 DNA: TGTGCCAGCAGGCAGCGGCAAGAGACCCAGTACTTC.

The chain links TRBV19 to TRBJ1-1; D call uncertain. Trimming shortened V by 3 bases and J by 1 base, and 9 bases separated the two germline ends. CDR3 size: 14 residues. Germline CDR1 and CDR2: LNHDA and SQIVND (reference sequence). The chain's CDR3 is CASSMGVSNTEAFF. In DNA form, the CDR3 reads TGTGCCAGTAGTATGGGAGTTTCGAACACTGAAGCTTTCTTT.

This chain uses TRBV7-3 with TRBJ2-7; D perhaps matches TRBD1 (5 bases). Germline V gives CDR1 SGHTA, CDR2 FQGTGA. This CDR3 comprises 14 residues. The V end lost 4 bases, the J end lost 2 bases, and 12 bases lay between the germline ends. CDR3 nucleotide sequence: TGTGCCAGCAGCTCCCGGACACGGCCCTACGAGCAGTACTTC. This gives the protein CASSSRTRPYEQYF.

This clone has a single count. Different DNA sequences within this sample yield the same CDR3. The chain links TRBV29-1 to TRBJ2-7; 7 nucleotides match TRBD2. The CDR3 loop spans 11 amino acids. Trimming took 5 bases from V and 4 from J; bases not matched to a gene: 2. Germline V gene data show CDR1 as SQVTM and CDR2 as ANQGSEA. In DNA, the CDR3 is TGCAGCGTTCGGCGGGAGTACGAGCAGTACTTC. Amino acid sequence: CSVRREYEQYF.

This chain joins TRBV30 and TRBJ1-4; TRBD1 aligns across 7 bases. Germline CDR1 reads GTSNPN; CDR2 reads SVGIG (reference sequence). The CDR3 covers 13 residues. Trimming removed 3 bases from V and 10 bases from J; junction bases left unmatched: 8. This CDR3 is CAWSFPGGGKLFF. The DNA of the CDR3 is TGTGCCTGGAGCTTCCCAGGGGGTGGAAAACTGTTTTTT.

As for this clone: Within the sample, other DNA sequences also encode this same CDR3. DNA of the CDR3: TGTGCCAGCTCACCACGGAGTGGCTACGAGCAGTACTTC. Protein product: CASSPRSGYEQYF. This chain links TRBV18 with TRBJ2-7; no definite D call. The length of the CDR3 is 13 residues. CDR1 is KGHSH, CDR2 LQKENI, per germline. V was cut by 1 base and J by 3 bases, with 7 bases left in between.

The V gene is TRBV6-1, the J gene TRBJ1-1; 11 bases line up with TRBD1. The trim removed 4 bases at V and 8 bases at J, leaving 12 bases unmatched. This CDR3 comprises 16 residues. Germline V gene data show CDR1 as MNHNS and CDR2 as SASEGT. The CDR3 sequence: CASSGTDRGLGYEAFF. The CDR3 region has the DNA TGTGCCAGCAGTGGGACGGACAGGGGGCTGGGATACGAAGCTTTCTTT.

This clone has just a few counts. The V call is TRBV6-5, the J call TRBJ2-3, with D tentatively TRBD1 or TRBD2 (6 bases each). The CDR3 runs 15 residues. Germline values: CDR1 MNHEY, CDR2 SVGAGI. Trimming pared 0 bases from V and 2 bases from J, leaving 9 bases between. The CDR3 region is CASSYSGGITDTQYF. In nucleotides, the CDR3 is TGTGCCAGCAGTTACTCCGGGGGCATCACAGATACGCAGTATTTT.

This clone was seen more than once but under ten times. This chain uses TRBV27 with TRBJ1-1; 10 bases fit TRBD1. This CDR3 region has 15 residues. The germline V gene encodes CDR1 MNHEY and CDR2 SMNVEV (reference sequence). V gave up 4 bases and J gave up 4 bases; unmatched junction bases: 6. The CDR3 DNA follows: TGTGCCAGCAGTTCCCCGGGACAGGGGACCACTGAAGCTTTCTTT. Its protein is CASSSPGQGTTEAFF.

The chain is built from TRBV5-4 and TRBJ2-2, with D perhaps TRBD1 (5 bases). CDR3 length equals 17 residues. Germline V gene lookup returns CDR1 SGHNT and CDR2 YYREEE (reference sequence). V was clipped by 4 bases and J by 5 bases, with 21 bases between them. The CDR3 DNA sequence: TGTGCCAGCAGCCCAACAACAGGAGCAGGGAATACCGGGGAGCTGTTTTTT. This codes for CASSPTTGAGNTGELFF.

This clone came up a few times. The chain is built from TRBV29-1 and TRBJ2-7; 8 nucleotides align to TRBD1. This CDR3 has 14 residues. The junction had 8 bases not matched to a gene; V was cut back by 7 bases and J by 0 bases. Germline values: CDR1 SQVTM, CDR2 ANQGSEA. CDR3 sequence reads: CSAKDRALSYEQYF. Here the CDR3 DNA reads TGCAGCGCCAAGGACAGGGCACTCTCCTACGAGCAGTACTTC.

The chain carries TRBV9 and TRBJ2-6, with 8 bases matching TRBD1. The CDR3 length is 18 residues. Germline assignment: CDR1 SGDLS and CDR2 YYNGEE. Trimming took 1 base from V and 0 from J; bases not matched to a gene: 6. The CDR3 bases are TGTGCCAGCAGCGTACCGACAGGGGTTTTCTCTGGGGCCAACGTCCTGACTTTC. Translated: CASSVPTGVFSGANVLTF.

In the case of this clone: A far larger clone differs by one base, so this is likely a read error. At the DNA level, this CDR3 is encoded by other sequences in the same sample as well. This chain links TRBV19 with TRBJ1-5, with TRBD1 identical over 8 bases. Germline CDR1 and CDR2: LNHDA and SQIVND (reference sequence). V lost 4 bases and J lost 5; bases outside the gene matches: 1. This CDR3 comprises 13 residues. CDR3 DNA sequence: TGTGCCAGTAGTAAACAGGGGGATCAGCCCCAGCATTTT. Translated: CASSKQGDQPQHF.

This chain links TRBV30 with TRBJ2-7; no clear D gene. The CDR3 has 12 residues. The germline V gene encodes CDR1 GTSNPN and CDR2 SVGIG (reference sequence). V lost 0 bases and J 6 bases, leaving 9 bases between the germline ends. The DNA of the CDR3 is TGTGCCTGGAGTGTATTGCGGATCGAGCAGTACTTC. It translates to CAWSVLRIEQYF.

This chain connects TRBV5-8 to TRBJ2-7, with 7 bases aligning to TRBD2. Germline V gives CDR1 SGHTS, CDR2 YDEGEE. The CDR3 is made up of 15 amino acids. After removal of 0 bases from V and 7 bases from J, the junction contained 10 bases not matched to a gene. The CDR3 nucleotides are TGTGCCAGCAGCTTGGGGTCTAGCGGACTTAAGGAGCAGTACTTC. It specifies CASSLGSSGLKEQYF.

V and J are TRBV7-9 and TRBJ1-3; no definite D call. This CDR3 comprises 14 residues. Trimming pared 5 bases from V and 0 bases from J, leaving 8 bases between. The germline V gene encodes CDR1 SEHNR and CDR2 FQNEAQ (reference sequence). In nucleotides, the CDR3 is TGTGCCAGCAGCGTGCGGAGCTCTGGAAACACCATATATTTT. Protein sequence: CASSVRSSGNTIYF. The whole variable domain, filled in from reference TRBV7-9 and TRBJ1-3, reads DTGVSQNPRHKITKRGQNVTFRCDPISEHNRLYWYRQTLGQGPEFLTYFQNEAQLEKSRLLSDRFSAERPKGSFSTLEIQRTEQGDSAMYLCASSVRSSGNTIYFGEGSWLTVV.

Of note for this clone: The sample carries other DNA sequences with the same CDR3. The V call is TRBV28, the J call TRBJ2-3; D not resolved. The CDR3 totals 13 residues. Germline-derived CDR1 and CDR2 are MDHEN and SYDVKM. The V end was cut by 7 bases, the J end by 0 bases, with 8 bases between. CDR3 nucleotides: TGTGCCAGCACCCGACCCAGCACAGATACGCAGTATTTT. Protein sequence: CASTRPSTDTQYF.

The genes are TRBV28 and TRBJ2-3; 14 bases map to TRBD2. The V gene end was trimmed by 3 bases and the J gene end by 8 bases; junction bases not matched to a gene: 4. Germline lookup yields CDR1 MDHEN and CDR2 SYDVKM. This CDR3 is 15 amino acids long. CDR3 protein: CASSFAGTSGSTQYF. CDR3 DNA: TGTGCCAGCAGTTTCGCTGGGACTAGCGGGAGTACGCAGTATTTT. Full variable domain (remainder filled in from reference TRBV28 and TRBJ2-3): DVKVTQSSRYLVKRTGEKVFLECVQDMDHENMFWYRQDPGLGLRLIYFSYDVKMKEKGDIPEGYSVSREKKERFSLILESASTNQTSMYLCASSFAGTSGSTQYFGPGTRLTVL.

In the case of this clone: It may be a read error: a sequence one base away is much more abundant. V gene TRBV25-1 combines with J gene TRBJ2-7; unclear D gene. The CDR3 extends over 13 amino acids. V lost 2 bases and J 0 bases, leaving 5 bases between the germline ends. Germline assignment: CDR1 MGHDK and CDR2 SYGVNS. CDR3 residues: CASSEKGSYEQYF. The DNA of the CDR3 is TGTGCCAGCAGTGAAAAGGGCTCCTACGAGCAGTACTTC.

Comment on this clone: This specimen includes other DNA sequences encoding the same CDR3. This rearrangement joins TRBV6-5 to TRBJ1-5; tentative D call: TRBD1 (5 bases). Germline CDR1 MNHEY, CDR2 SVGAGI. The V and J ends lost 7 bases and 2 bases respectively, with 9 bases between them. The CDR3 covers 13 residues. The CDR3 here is CASKQGGNQPQHF. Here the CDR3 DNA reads TGTGCCAGCAAGCAGGGAGGCAATCAGCCCCAGCATTTT.

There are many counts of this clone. The CDR3 sequence: CASSQDSGQSGTDTQYF. The DNA for the CDR3 is TGTGCCAGCAGCCAAGATTCGGGACAGAGCGGGACAGATACGCAGTATTTT. The chain recombines TRBV4-2 with TRBJ2-3, with D possibly matching TRBD1 (7 bases). Germline V gene data show CDR1 as LGHNA and CDR2 as YNFKEQ. V dropped 0 bases and J dropped 3 bases, with 16 bases sitting between them. The CDR3 consists of 17 residues.

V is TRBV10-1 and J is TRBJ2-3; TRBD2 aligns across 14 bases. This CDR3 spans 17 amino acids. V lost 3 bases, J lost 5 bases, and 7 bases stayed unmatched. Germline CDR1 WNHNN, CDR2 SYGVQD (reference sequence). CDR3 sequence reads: CASSEWTSGRSRDTQYF. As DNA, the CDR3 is TGCGCCAGCAGTGAATGGACTAGCGGGAGGTCCAGAGATACGCAGTATTTT.

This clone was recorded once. CDR3 DNA sequence: TGTGCCAGCAGCTTCCAGAGGGGGCTAAGGACTGAAGCTTTCTTT. Translation: CASSFQRGLRTEAFF. This rearrangement joins TRBV7-2 to TRBJ1-1; 7 nucleotides line up with TRBD1. The CDR3 covers 15 residues. Looked up from germline, CDR1 is SGHTA and CDR2 is FQGNSA. Losses at the gene ends were 3 bases for V and 5 bases for J; bases not matched to a gene: 9. Filled out from reference TRBV7-2 and TRBJ1-1, the complete variable domain reads GAGVSQSPSNKVTEKGKDVELRCDPISGHTALYWYRQSLGQGLEFLIYFQGNSAPDKSGLPSDRFSAERTGGSVSTLTIQRTQQEDSAVYLCASSFQRGLRTEAFFGQGTRLTVV.

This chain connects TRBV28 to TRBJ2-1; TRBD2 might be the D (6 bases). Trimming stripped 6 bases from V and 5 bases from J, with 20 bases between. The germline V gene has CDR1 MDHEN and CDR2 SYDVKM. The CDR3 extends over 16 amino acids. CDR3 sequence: CASRRGKGRGDNEQFF. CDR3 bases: TGTGCCAGCAGGAGGGGAAAGGGGCGGGGTGACAATGAGCAGTTCTTC. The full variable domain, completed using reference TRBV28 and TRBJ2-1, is DVKVTQSSRYLVKRTGEKVFLECVQDMDHENMFWYRQDPGLGLRLIYFSYDVKMKEKGDIPEGYSVSREKKERFSLILESASTNQTSMYLCASRRGKGRGDNEQFFGPGTRLTVL.

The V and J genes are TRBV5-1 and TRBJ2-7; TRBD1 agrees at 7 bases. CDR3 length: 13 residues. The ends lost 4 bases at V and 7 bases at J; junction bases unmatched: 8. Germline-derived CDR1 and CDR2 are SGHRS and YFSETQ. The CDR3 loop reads CASSTGQRREQYF. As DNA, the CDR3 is TGCGCCAGCAGCACGGGACAGCGGCGGGAGCAGTACTTC.

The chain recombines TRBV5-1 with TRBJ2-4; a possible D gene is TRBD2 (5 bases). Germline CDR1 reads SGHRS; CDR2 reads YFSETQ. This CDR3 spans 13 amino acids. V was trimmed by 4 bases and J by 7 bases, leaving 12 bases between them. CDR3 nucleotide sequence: TGCGCCAGCAGCCCCCCCGGAGGTAACATTCAGTACTTC. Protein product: CASSPPGGNIQYF.

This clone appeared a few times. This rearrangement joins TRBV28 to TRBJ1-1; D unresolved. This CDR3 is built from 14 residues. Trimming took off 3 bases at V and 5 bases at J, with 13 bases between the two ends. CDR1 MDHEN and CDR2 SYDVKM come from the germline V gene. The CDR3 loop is CASSLAGVWTEAFF. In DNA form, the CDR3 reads TGTGCCAGCAGTTTGGCAGGTGTGTGGACTGAAGCTTTCTTT.

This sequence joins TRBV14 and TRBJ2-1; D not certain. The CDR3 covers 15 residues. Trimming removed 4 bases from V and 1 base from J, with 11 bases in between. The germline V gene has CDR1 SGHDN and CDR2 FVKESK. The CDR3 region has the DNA TGTGCCAGCAGCCCTCGGTTATATTCCTACAATGAGCAGTTCTTC. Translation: CASSPRLYSYNEQFF.

The CDR3 protein is CASSWIQGAGSYEQYF. The DNA for the CDR3 is TGTGCCAGCAGCTGGATCCAGGGGGCCGGCTCCTACGAGCAGTACTTC. The rearrangement uses TRBV7-2 and TRBJ2-7; TRBD1 aligns across 8 bases. Looked up from germline, CDR1 is SGHTA and CDR2 is FQGNSA. After removal of 4 bases from V and 0 bases from J, the junction contained 8 bases not matched to a gene. The CDR3 sequence is 16 residues long.

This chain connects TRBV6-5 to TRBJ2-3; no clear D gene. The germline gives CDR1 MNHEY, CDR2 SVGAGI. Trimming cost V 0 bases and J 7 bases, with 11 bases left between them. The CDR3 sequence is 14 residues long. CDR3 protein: CASSYSFQSNTQYF. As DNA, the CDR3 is TGTGCCAGCAGTTACTCTTTCCAGTCGAATACGCAGTATTTT.